The TCR beta chain under discussion was sequenced for a study of brain metastases from non-small cell lung cancer. Sequencing was performed with immunoSEQ multiplex PCR; in TCRdb, only in-frame clones are kept and a portion is missing. The data contain 2,000 to 2,500 clones, around 82% of them singletons. CDR3 size: 16 residues. Germline V gene lookup returns CDR1 MGHRA and CDR2 YSYEKL. V shed 3 bases, J shed 6 bases, and the junction held 13 bases outside the gene matches. Sample: tumor-adjacent normal tissue. The V gene is TRBV4-1, the J gene TRBJ2-7; TRBD2 matches at 8 bases. The receptor was isolated from a donor aged 40 or older with non-small cell lung cancer. In DNA, the CDR3 is TGCGCCAGCAGCCATGTACTAGCGGAGGGCGGAGGCGAGCAGTACTTC. Amino acid sequence: CASSHVLAEGGGEQYF.